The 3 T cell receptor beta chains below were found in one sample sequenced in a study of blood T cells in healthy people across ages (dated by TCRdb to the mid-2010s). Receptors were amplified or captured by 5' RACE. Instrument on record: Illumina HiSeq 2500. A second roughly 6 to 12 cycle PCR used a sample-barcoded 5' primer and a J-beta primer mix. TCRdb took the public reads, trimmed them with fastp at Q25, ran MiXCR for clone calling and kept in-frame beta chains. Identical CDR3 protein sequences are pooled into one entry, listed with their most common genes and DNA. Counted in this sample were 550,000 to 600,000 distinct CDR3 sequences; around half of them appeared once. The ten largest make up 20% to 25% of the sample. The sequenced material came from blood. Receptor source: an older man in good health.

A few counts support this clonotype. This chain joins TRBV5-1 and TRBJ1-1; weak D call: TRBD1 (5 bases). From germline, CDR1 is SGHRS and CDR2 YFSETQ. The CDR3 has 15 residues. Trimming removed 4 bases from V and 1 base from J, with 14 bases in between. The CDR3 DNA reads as TGCGCCAGCAGCCCAAACAGACAGACGAACACTGAAGCTTTCTTT. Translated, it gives CASSPNRQTNTEAFF.

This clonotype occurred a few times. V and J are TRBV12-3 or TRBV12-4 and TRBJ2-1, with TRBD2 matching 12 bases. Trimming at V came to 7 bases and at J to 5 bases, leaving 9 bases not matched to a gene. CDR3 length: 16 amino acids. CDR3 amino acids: CASKGLAGGPHNEQFF. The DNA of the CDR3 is TGTGCCAGCAAGGGTCTAGCGGGGGGGCCCCACAATGAGCAGTTCTTC.

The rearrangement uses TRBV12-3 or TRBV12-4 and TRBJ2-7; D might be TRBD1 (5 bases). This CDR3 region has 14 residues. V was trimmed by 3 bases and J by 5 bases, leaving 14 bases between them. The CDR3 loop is CASSFLGQHHEQYF. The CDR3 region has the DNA TGTGCCAGCAGTTTCCTAGGACAACACCACGAGCAGTACTTC.